These T cell receptor beta chains were read from a single sample in a study of graft-versus-host responses after intestinal transplantation. Produced via immunoSEQ multiplex PCR; TCRdb's table is partial and in-frame only. Of about 1,600 clones in the sample, roughly 60% are singletons; the top ten hold 5.5% to 9%. The sequences come from alloreactive CD8+ T cells from a mixed lymphocyte reaction culture, collected before transplantation. The receptor set was obtained from a human patient who was an organ donor for intestinal transplantation. Both conserved end residues are part of each CDR3. A D gene is named only where the DNA matches it firmly. Clone size, where shown, is once, few, many, or a class for clones that have expanded.

d_call	v_call	j_call	clone_size	cdr3_aa	cdr3_nt
-	TRBV9	TRBJ1-1	once	CASSVTNIGVTEAFF	TGTGCCAGCAGCGTGACAAATATCGGGGTTACTGAAGCTTTCTTT
-	TRBV10-2	TRBJ1-6	-	CATQATGSSYNSPLHF	TGCGCCACACAAGCTACGGGGAGCTCCTATAATTCACCCCTCCACTTT
-	TRBV27	TRBJ2-1	-	CASSYLSGYSSYNEQFF	TGTGCCAGCAGTTACCTTAGCGGTTACAGCTCCTACAATGAGCAGTTCTTC
-	TRBV7-8	TRBJ2-7	-	CASSQTEYYEQYF	TGTGCCAGCAGCCAGACAGAATACTACGAGCAGTACTTC
TRBD1	TRBV23-1	TRBJ1-6	once	CARVFRQGDSPLHF	TGCGCCAGGGTCTTTAGACAGGGGGATTCACCCCTCCACTTT
-	TRBV7-9	TRBJ1-1	-	CASSPIQDLEAFF	TGTGCCAGCAGCCCTATACAGGACCTTGAAGCTTTCTTT
-	TRBV27	TRBJ2-6	-	CASSNGYPGYKVGTF	TGTGCCAGCAGTAATGGGTATCCTGGCTACAAAGTCGGGACTTTC
TRBD1	TRBV27	TRBJ1-2	-	CASSLSGGAGYGYTF	TGTGCCAGCAGTTTATCAGGGGGCGCAGGCTATGGCTACACCTTC
TRBD2	TRBV13	TRBJ2-3	-	CASSLSGGGADTQYF	TGTGCCAGCAGCTTAAGCGGGGGAGGAGCAGATACGCAGTATTTT
-	TRBV5-6	TRBJ1-2	-	CASSLGQGATGGYTF	TGTGCCAGCAGCTTGGGCCAGGGTGCTACGGGTGGCTACACCTTC
TRBD1	TRBV4-1	TRBJ2-2	-	CASSLLPGQGTGELFF	TGCGCCAGCAGCCTACTCCCGGGACAGGGCACCGGGGAGCTGTTTTTT
-	TRBV4-2	TRBJ2-3	-	CASSPVVNRGSTDTQYF	TGTGCCAGCAGCCCCGTCGTTAACCGGGGGAGCACAGATACGCAGTATTTT
-	TRBV10-3	TRBJ2-5	few	CAIAEETQYF	TGTGCCATCGCAGAAGAGACCCAGTACTTC
TRBD1	TRBV7-8	TRBJ1-2	once	CASSLGTGTEPHGYTF	TGTGCCAGCAGCTTGGGAACCGGGACAGAACCGCATGGCTACACCTTC
-	TRBV4-1	TRBJ1-5	-	CASSHPQRDQPQHF	TGCGCCAGCAGCCATCCCCAGCGGGATCAGCCCCAGCATTTT
-	TRBV28	TRBJ2-1	-	CASSRLGSGNEQFF	TGTGCCAGCAGCCGATTAGGGAGCGGCAATGAGCAGTTCTTC
TRBD2	TRBV7-6	TRBJ2-2	-	CASSLLGLAGGHTGELFF	TGTGCCAGCAGCTTATTAGGACTAGCGGGGGGCCACACCGGGGAGCTGTTTTTT
-	TRBV6-1	TRBJ2-7	few	CASSDDRLYEQYF	TGTGCCAGCAGTGACGACAGATTATACGAGCAGTACTTC
TRBD1	TRBV27	TRBJ2-7	-	CASSTRQGFVHEQYF	TGTGCCAGCAGTACAAGACAGGGATTCGTCCACGAGCAGTACTTC
-	TRBV20-1	TRBJ2-7	few	CSAPFSYEQYF	TGCAGTGCCCCATTCTCATACGAGCAGTACTTC
TRBD1	TRBV9	TRBJ1-2	-	CASSVGVGTGGITNYGYTF	TGTGCCAGCAGCGTAGGGGTCGGGACAGGGGGGATAACTAACTATGGCTACACCTTC
-	TRBV7-9	TRBJ1-5	-	CASSLAQFDQPQHF	TGTGCCAGCAGCTTAGCGCAGTTTGATCAGCCCCAGCATTTT
-	TRBV30	TRBJ1-1	-	CAWSYGNTEAFF	TGTGCCTGGAGTTATGGGAACACTGAAGCTTTCTTT
-	TRBV19	TRBJ2-1	-	CASSIDGAAYNEQFF	TGTGCCAGTAGTATAGATGGGGCAGCCTACAATGAGCAGTTCTTC
-	TRBV5-4	TRBJ2-1	few	CASSLAYVGGNNEQFF	TGTGCCAGCAGCTTGGCCTATGTCGGTGGGAACAATGAGCAGTTCTTC
-	TRBV28	TRBJ2-5	-	CASSFEPLEETQYF	TGTGCCAGCAGTTTCGAGCCTCTAGAGGAGACCCAGTACTTC
TRBD1	TRBV4-1	TRBJ2-7	-	CASSQTGVSSYEQYF	TGCGCCAGCAGCCAAACAGGGGTGAGCTCCTACGAGCAGTACTTC
-	TRBV28	TRBJ1-2	-	CASSLSASDFFNYGYTF	TGTGCCAGCAGTTTGTCCGCATCGGATTTCTTTAACTATGGCTACACCTTC
-	TRBV25-1	TRBJ2-7	-	CASSDGAHSYEQYF	TGTGCCAGCAGTGACGGGGCACACTCCTACGAGCAGTACTTC
TRBD2	TRBV7-3	TRBJ2-3	-	CASSLAGGTDTQYF	TGTGCCAGCAGCCTAGCGGGGGGCACAGATACGCAGTATTTT
TRBD2	TRBV7-6	TRBJ2-5	-	CASSLAGGYGETQYF	TGTGCCAGCAGCTTAGCGGGAGGGTATGGGGAGACCCAGTACTTC
TRBD2	TRBV6-5	TRBJ2-7	once	CASSVAGGYEQYF	TGTGCCAGCAGCGTAGCGGGGGGATACGAGCAGTACTTC